This T cell receptor beta chain was sequenced for a study of T cell clones after liver transplantation. As for the study in general: As an antigen-independent comparator, third-party-reactive TCRbeta sequences came from pre-transplant mixed lymphocyte reactions. Study outcomes and limitations: A larger donor-reactive than third-party decline suggested partial antigen-specific deletion.

Method: immunoSEQ multiplex PCR; TCRdb's copy keeps in-frame clones and lacks some. The sample gives tens of thousands of clones, 60% to 75% of which show up once; roughly a tenth is in the top ten. This clone appeared a single time. Its antigen is still unknown. In germline, CDR1 is SGHTA, CDR2 FQGNSA. The V end lost 5 bases, the J end lost 5 bases, and 30 bases lay between the germline ends. The CDR3 is made up of 19 amino acids. The source is a human patient who received a liver transplant. Some T cells here may be from the graft donor. This sequence joins TRBV7-2 and TRBJ2-5, with a possible D match to TRBD1 (5 bases). The starting material was CD4+ T cells from blood, obtained at the 22-month timepoint. The DNA of the CDR3 is TGTGCCAGCAGCAAAAAGGCAGGGCAAGGAGTCCGGTCTGTGGAGACCCAGTACTTC. As protein: CASSKKAGQGVRSVETQYF.